A single sample gave rise to the 18 T cell receptor beta chains below, sequenced in a study of response to subunit inactivated influenza vaccine. TCRdb reanalysed the RT-PCR reads using MiXCR and keeps one entry per CDR3 protein. The table records roughly 700,000 distinct CDR3 sequences, about 15% of them present only once. This material consisted of PBMCs from blood, taken approximately 13 days after vaccination. These receptors came from a man aged 50 to 59 who received an inactivated influenza vaccine.

The chain links TRBV3-1 to TRBJ1-2; the match to TRBD1 covers 10 bases. The V segment lost 1 base and the J segment 5 bases; nucleotides outside the gene matches: 10. The CDR3 totals 17 residues. Germline CDR1 and CDR2: LGHDT and YNNKEL (reference sequence). The CDR3 DNA follows: TGTGCCAGCAGCCAAGCTCCACCGGGACAGGGGACTTATGGCTACACCTTC. Translating gives CASSQAPPGQGTYGYTF.

This clonotype was seen only a few times. This chain links TRBV7-9 with TRBJ1-1; D is ambiguous. CDR1 and CDR2 from the germline V gene are SEHNR and FQNEAQ (reference sequence). V lost 4 bases and J lost 5, with 20 bases in between. There are 16 residues in the CDR3. CDR3 sequence reads: CASSSSELDRKTEAFF. The CDR3 DNA sequence: TGTGCCAGCAGCTCCAGTGAATTGGATCGGAAAACTGAAGCTTTCTTT.

This clonotype was observed a handful of times. The V and J genes are TRBV12-3 or TRBV12-4 and TRBJ2-3, with D possibly being TRBD2 (5 bases). The ends were cut back, 3 bases at V and 1 base at J, with 8 bases in the middle. The CDR3 has 14 residues. CDR3 protein: CASSFDGGTDTQYF. As DNA, the CDR3 is TGTGCCAGCAGTTTTGACGGGGGCACAGATACGCAGTATTTT.

The genes are TRBV3-1 and TRBJ2-5; a possible D gene is TRBD1 (6 bases). The germline V and J ends were trimmed by 1 base and 1 base, with 16 bases remaining between them. The CDR3 loop spans 17 amino acids. Looked up from germline, CDR1 is LGHDT and CDR2 is YNNKEL (reference sequence). The CDR3 DNA reads TGTGCCAGCAGCCAAGTTATCACAGGGTGGAGCCAAGAGACCCAGTACTTC. Translating it yields CASSQVITGWSQETQYF.

This clonotype was observed a few times. This rearrangement joins TRBV5-1 to TRBJ2-1; TRBD2 might be the D (7 bases). Trimming removed 1 base at V and 6 bases at J, with 14 bases between. Germline V gene data show CDR1 as SGHRS and CDR2 as YFSETQ. The CDR3 is 15 amino acids. The DNA of the CDR3 is TGCGCCAGCAGCTTGCGCGGCGGGGGCGTCAATGAGCAGTTCTTC. This gives the protein CASSLRGGGVNEQFF.

The chain recombines TRBV19 with TRBJ2-1; D not resolved. The CDR3 covers 13 residues. Germline values: CDR1 LNHDA, CDR2 SQIVND (reference sequence). Trimming removed 1 base at V and 4 bases at J, with 5 bases between. The CDR3 DNA reads TGTGCCAGTAGTATAGTCGGGTACAATGAGCAGTTCTTC. Translating it yields CASSIVGYNEQFF.

The J gene is TRBJ2-5, the V gene TRBV20-1, with D unresolved. The V end was cut by 3 bases, the J end by 1 base, with 12 bases between. Germline assignment: CDR1 DFQATT and CDR2 SNEGSKA (reference sequence). This CDR3 has 14 residues. The CDR3 DNA reads TGCAGTGCTAGCTACAGTGGCCCCCAAGAGACCCAGTACTTC. Residues: CSASYSGPQETQYF.

The rearrangement links TRBV10-3 to TRBJ2-7; 12 bases fit TRBD2. The CDR3 is made up of 16 amino acids. Germline V gene sequence: CDR1 ENHRY, CDR2 SYGVKD. J lost 6 bases, V lost 0 bases, and 6 bases had no gene match. The DNA of the CDR3 is TGTGCCATCAGTGAGTCGACTAGCGGGAGTCGAGGCGAGCAGTACTTC. It translates to CAISESTSGSRGEQYF.

This clonotype came up a few times. The chain couples TRBV5-6 to TRBJ2-1; tentative D call: TRBD2 (6 bases). The germline gives CDR1 SGHDT, CDR2 YYEEEE. The V end lost 0 bases, the J end lost 3 bases, and 10 bases lay between the germline ends. CDR3 size: 15 residues. The CDR3 protein is CASSLGGGNYNEQFF. CDR3 sequence (DNA): TGTGCCAGCAGCTTGGGGGGAGGAAACTACAATGAGCAGTTCTTC.

V usage is TRBV7-2 and J usage is TRBJ2-3; TRBD2 aligns across 8 bases. The CDR3 sequence is 16 residues long. Germline values: CDR1 SGHTA, CDR2 FQGNSA. J lost 4 bases, V lost 1 base, and 7 bases had no gene match. CDR3 amino acids: CASSLVAGGGADTQYF. The CDR3 DNA follows: TGTGCCAGCAGCTTAGTCGCGGGGGGCGGAGCAGATACGCAGTATTTT.

The chain recombines TRBV27 with TRBJ2-2, with D hard to call. This CDR3 region has 15 residues. Germline CDR1 is MNHEY and CDR2 is SMNVEV (reference sequence). The germline V and J ends were trimmed by 6 bases and 4 bases, with 15 bases remaining between them. CDR3 bases: TGTGCCAGCAGGGGATCCCCCACGGGCACCGGGGAGCTGTTTTTT. This sequence encodes CASRGSPTGTGELFF.

This clonotype occurred a few times. The rearrangement links TRBV20-1 to TRBJ1-2; perhaps TRBD1 as D (6 bases). The CDR3 length is 13 residues. Germline V gene sequence: CDR1 DFQATT, CDR2 SNEGSKA (reference sequence). Trimming shortened V by 5 bases and J by 6 bases, and 16 bases separated the two germline ends. The CDR3 reads CSASKGGIDGYTF. The DNA for the CDR3 is TGCAGTGCTTCGAAGGGGGGCATCGATGGCTACACCTTC.

This clonotype was counted at least ten times. The genes are TRBV20-1 and TRBJ2-3, with D perhaps TRBD2 (6 bases). The CDR3 loop spans 12 amino acids. CDR1 and CDR2 (germline): DFQATT, SNEGSKA (reference sequence). V gave up 3 bases and J gave up 6 bases, with 10 bases separating them. The CDR3 is CSASGSSDTQYF. CDR3 bases: TGCAGTGCTAGCGGGAGTTCTGATACGCAGTATTTT.

This clonotype was detected a few times. V gene TRBV6-1 combines with J gene TRBJ2-5; the D is unclear. The CDR3 contains 14 residues. The V end was cut by 6 bases, the J end by 5 bases, with 16 bases between. Per the germline V gene, CDR1 is MNHNS and CDR2 is SASEGT. In nucleotides, the CDR3 is TGTGCCAGCAGAAATGTGCGCGGTGGGGAGACCCAGTACTTC. Protein product: CASRNVRGGETQYF.

This clonotype showed up many times. The CDR3 DNA follows: TGTGCCAGCAGCTTTGGTTTAACTAGCGGGACATACGAGCAGTACTTC. Protein product: CASSFGLTSGTYEQYF. This chain links TRBV7-9 with TRBJ2-7; 10 bases are a match to TRBD2. This CDR3 contains 16 residues. Per germline, CDR1 SEHNR and CDR2 FQNEAQ (reference sequence). J gave up 4 bases and V 3 bases, and 9 bases lay outside the gene matches.

V gene TRBV5-1 combines with J gene TRBJ2-7, with 7 nucleotides matching TRBD1. The V gene's germline CDR1 is SGHRS and CDR2 YFSETQ. Trimming at V came to 2 bases and at J to 5 bases, leaving 7 bases not matched to a gene. The CDR3 totals 14 residues. Written as DNA, the CDR3 is TGCGCCAGCAGCTTAAGACAGGGTGGCAACGAGCAGTACTTC. Its protein product is CASSLRQGGNEQYF.

This clonotype was seen a handful of times. CDR3 in amino acids: CASSQLAGGLRETQYF. The CDR3 region has the DNA TGTGCCAGCAGCCAGCTAGCGGGGGGGCTCCGGGAGACCCAGTACTTC. J is TRBJ2-5 and V is TRBV4-2, with 12 bases identical to TRBD2. The CDR3 runs 16 residues. V trimming: 3 bases; J trimming: 5 bases; junction bases outside the gene matches: 7. Germline-derived CDR1 and CDR2 are LGHNA and YNFKEQ.

This clonotype was observed a few times. The chain recombines TRBV29-1 with TRBJ2-7; D remains ambiguous. V dropped 2 bases and J dropped 2 bases, with 13 bases sitting between them. Germline V gene data show CDR1 as SQVTM and CDR2 as ANQGSEA. The length of the CDR3 is 14 residues. CDR3 region: CSVEIYSLTYEQYF. The CDR3 DNA sequence: TGCAGCGTTGAAATTTACAGTCTTACCTACGAGCAGTACTTC.